The 21 T cell receptor beta chains below were found in one sample sequenced in a study of post-analysis software for immune sequencing data. Incorporated into the TCR beta cDNA libraries were unique molecular identifiers, which served to reduce PCR and sequencing biases. TCRdb re-called the PCR reads through MiXCR, storing one row per CDR3 protein. The sample yields around 150,000 distinct CDR3 sequences, 36% seen once. Sequenced here: blood, sampled after autologous hematopoietic stem cell transplantation. These receptors were obtained from a girl aged 10 to 17 with multiple sclerosis.

This clonotype was recorded many times. The V call is TRBV27, the J call TRBJ2-7; 8 nucleotides agree with TRBD1. V lost 7 bases to trimming and J lost 6 bases; unmatched junction nucleotides: 17. Germline V gives CDR1 MNHEY, CDR2 SMNVEV (reference sequence). CDR3 length: 16 amino acids. CDR3: CASKPSSGTGGGEQYF. CDR3 nucleotides: TGTGCCAGCAAACCCTCGTCGGGGACAGGTGGTGGCGAGCAGTACTTC.

The chain combines TRBV6-5 with TRBJ2-1; D is ambiguous. Deletions cut 4 bases from V and 6 bases from J, with 7 bases between. Germline V lookup: CDR1 MNHEY, CDR2 SVGAGI. The CDR3 is 12 amino acids. In nucleotides, the CDR3 is TGTGCCAGCAGTTCGGGCCGCAATGAGCAGTTCTTC. Translation: CASSSGRNEQFF.

This clonotype turned up a few times. This chain links TRBV7-3 with TRBJ2-6; TRBD1 agrees at 10 bases. J gave up 0 bases and V 5 bases, and 13 bases lay outside the gene matches. Germline CDR1 SGHTA, CDR2 FQGTGA. The CDR3 length is 20 residues. This CDR3 is CASSLNPGTGDISGANVLTF. The CDR3 nucleotides are TGTGCCAGCAGCCTAAACCCGGGGACAGGGGATATCTCTGGGGCCAACGTCCTGACTTTC.

The rearrangement joins TRBV10-3 to TRBJ2-1, with D unresolved. The CDR3 spans 16 residues. V lost 6 bases and J lost 4, with 19 bases in between. Germline CDR1 ENHRY, CDR2 SYGVKD. In DNA form, the CDR3 reads TGTGCCATCAGGGATCCGACACGTACTTCTTACAATGAGCAGTTCTTC. Amino acid sequence: CAIRDPTRTSYNEQFF.

The chain carries TRBV5-1 and TRBJ1-1, with 8 bases fitting TRBD1. CDR1 is SGHRS, CDR2 YFSETQ, per germline. J gave up 2 bases and V 3 bases, and 6 bases lay outside the gene matches. This CDR3 contains 15 residues. The CDR3, as DNA: TGCGCCAGCAGCTCCTTGCAGGGGGCAAACACTGAAGCTTTCTTT. As protein: CASSSLQGANTEAFF.

V gene TRBV5-1 combines with J gene TRBJ1-6; D uncertain. V shed 1 base and J shed 0 bases, with 11 bases lying between them. In germline, CDR1 is SGHRS, CDR2 YFSETQ. The CDR3 runs 17 residues. Written as DNA, the CDR3 is TGCGCCAGCAGCTTGAGGGTTTCCGGCTCCTATAATTCACCCCTCCACTTT. The encoded protein is CASSLRVSGSYNSPLHF.

This sequence joins TRBV7-6 and TRBJ1-1; the D gene is possibly TRBD1 (5 bases). Looked up from germline, CDR1 is SGHVS and CDR2 is FNYEAQ. V gave up 5 bases and J gave up 3 bases, with 16 bases separating them. The CDR3 contains 15 residues. CDR3 in DNA: TGTGCCAGCAGCATCAGGATGGGGGGGGACACTGAAGCTTTCTTT. Protein product: CASSIRMGGDTEAFF.

This clonotype was seen only a few times. J is TRBJ2-5 and V is TRBV11-2; 9 bases align to TRBD1. V trimming: 6 bases; J trimming: 5 bases; junction bases outside the gene matches: 4. This CDR3 spans 13 amino acids. Germline CDR1 SGHAT, CDR2 FQNNGV. CDR3 nucleotides: TGTGCCAGCAGAACAGGGGGCCAGGAGACCCAGTACTTC. This encodes CASRTGGQETQYF.

A few counts support this clonotype. V and J are TRBV28 and TRBJ2-7; TRBD2 aligns across 7 bases. From germline, CDR1 is MDHEN and CDR2 SYDVKM. The CDR3 spans 18 residues. V was clipped by 7 bases and J by 0 bases; unmatched bases: 18. The CDR3: CASTTPLAGAKSSYEQYF. CDR3 bases: TGTGCCAGCACCACTCCCCTGGCGGGAGCGAAGAGCTCCTACGAGCAGTACTTC.

The genes are TRBV9 and TRBJ2-3; D is uncertain. CDR1 and CDR2 (germline): SGDLS, YYNGEE. The CDR3 length is 14 residues. Between the trimmed V and J ends, which lost 2 bases and 4 bases, there was a span of 11 bases. The CDR3 loop is CASSVENRPDTQYF. DNA of the CDR3: TGTGCCAGCAGCGTGGAGAATAGACCAGATACGCAGTATTTT.

This clonotype was picked up a small number of times. CDR3 DNA sequence: TGTGCCAGCAGCGCTGGGACAGGCTACTACGAGCAGTACTTC. It translates to CASSAGTGYYEQYF. This chain uses TRBV9 with TRBJ2-7, with TRBD1 matching over 8 bases. This CDR3 spans 14 amino acids. The germline gives CDR1 SGDLS, CDR2 YYNGEE. V was pared by 3 bases and J by 3 bases, with 5 bases of the junction left unmatched. The full variable domain, completed using reference TRBV9 and TRBJ2-7, is DSGVTQTPKHLITATGQRVTLRCSPRSGDLSVYWYQQSLDQGLQFLIQYYNGEERAKGNILERFSAQQFPDLHSELNLSSLELGDSALYFCASSAGTGYYEQYFGPGTRLTVT.

This clonotype was seen only a few times. The chain uses TRBV25-1 and TRBJ1-2; TRBD1 matches 7 bases. The germline V gene encodes CDR1 MGHDK and CDR2 SYGVNS. There are 13 residues in the CDR3. Trimming at V came to 5 bases and at J to 4 bases, leaving 4 bases not matched to a gene. CDR3 sequence reads: CASSSGQIYGYTF. For the CDR3, the DNA is TGTGCCAGCAGTTCGGGACAGATCTATGGCTACACCTTC.

The J gene is TRBJ2-5, the V gene TRBV18; D is uncertain. The CDR3 has 15 residues. CDR1 is KGHSH and CDR2 is LQKENI in the germline V gene. V was trimmed by 3 bases and J by 2 bases, leaving 13 bases between them. CDR3: CASSPSYRKQETQYF. As DNA, the CDR3 is TGTGCCAGCTCACCTAGTTATAGAAAGCAAGAGACCCAGTACTTC.

This clonotype was counted only a few times. This chain links TRBV3-1 with TRBJ2-7; D may correspond to TRBD1 or TRBD2 (5 bases each). Germline CDR1 and CDR2: LGHDT and YNNKEL (reference sequence). V dropped 1 base and J dropped 3 bases, with 13 bases sitting between them. The CDR3 runs to 15 residues. In DNA, the CDR3 is TGTGCCAGCAGCCAAGGGGCGTTGGGGGACTACGAGCAGTACTTC. Translated, it gives CASSQGALGDYEQYF.

This clonotype appeared a few times. The chain employs TRBV3-1 and TRBJ2-7, with 10 bases fitting TRBD2. In germline, CDR1 is LGHDT, CDR2 YNNKEL (reference sequence). The CDR3 length is 17 residues. Germline trimming cut 0 bases from V and 2 bases from J; bases unmatched to any gene: 7. CDR3 protein: CASSQDPLAGDPYEQYF. The CDR3 DNA sequence: TGTGCCAGCAGCCAAGACCCCCTAGCGGGAGACCCCTACGAGCAGTACTTC.

This clonotype has just a few counts. This chain connects TRBV24-1 to TRBJ2-4; D possibly corresponds to TRBD1 (6 bases). Per germline, CDR1 KGHDR and CDR2 SFDVKD. This CDR3 is built from 15 residues. Trimming removed 3 bases from V and 0 bases from J, with 8 bases in between. DNA of the CDR3: TGTGCCACCAGTGATCCCAGGGGAGCCAAAAACATTCAGTACTTC. Translating gives CATSDPRGAKNIQYF.

The chain joins TRBV30 to TRBJ2-1; tentative D call: TRBD2 (5 bases). The CDR3 length is 14 residues. V was shortened by 4 bases and J by 7 bases, with 17 bases between the two germline ends. Germline V gene data show CDR1 as GTSNPN and CDR2 as SVGIG (reference sequence). DNA of the CDR3: TGTGCCTGGACGCTGGCCGGGGTGTCTAATGAGCAGTTCTTC. Amino acid sequence: CAWTLAGVSNEQFF.

The genes are TRBV7-2 and TRBJ1-4; D unclear. CDR1 and CDR2 (germline): SGHTA, FQGNSA. The CDR3 consists of 13 residues. V was trimmed by 5 bases and J by 8 bases, leaving 12 bases between them. This chain's CDR3 is CASSPQFGEKLFF. CDR3 DNA: TGTGCCAGCAGCCCCCAATTCGGAGAAAAACTGTTTTTT. The whole variable domain, remainder taken from reference TRBV7-2 and TRBJ1-4, is GAGVSQSPSNKVTEKGKDVELRCDPISGHTALYWYRQSLGQGLEFLIYFQGNSAPDKSGLPSDRFSAERTGGSVSTLTIQRTQQEDSAVYLCASSPQFGEKLFFGSGTQLSVL.

This chain joins TRBV6-6 and TRBJ2-5; TRBD1 agrees at 7 bases. The CDR3 runs to 14 residues. CDR1 is MNHNY, CDR2 SVGAGI, per germline (reference sequence). CDR3 bases: TGTCCCACCAAAGAGGGGGCGGTTCTAGAAACCCAGTACTTC. It yields the protein CPTKEGAVLETQYF.

There are a few counts of this clonotype. The chain is built from TRBV9 and TRBJ2-7; 8 positions match TRBD2. With 4 bases clipped from V and 2 bases from J, the junction kept 11 bases outside the gene matches. CDR1 is SGDLS and CDR2 is YYNGEE in the germline V gene. This CDR3 has 16 amino acids. This CDR3 reads CASSNRPSGPPYEQYF. DNA of the CDR3: TGTGCCAGCAGCAACCGACCTAGCGGGCCTCCCTACGAGCAGTACTTC.

V gene TRBV29-1 combines with J gene TRBJ2-3; 8 bases fit TRBD2. The germline CDR1 and CDR2 sequences are SQVTM and ANQGSEA. V trimming: 4 bases; J trimming: 6 bases; junction bases outside the gene matches: 6. The CDR3 consists of 13 residues. CDR3 sequence: CSVAPGLGDTQYF. DNA for the CDR3: TGCAGCGTTGCACCGGGACTAGGGGATACGCAGTATTTT.